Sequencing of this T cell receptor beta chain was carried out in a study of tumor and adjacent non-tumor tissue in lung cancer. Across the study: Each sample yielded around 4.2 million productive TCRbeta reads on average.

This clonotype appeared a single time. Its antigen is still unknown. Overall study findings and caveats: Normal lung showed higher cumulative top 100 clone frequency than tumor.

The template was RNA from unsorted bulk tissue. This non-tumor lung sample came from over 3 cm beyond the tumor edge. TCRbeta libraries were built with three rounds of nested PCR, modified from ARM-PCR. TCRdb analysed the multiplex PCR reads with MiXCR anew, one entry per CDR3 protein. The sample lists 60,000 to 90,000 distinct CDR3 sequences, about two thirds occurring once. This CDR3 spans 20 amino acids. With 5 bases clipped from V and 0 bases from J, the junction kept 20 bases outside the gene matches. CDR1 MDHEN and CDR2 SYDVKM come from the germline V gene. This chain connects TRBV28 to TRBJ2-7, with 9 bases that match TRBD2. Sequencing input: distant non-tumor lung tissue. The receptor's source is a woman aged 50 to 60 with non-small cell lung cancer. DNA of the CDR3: TGTGCCAGCAGTCCCCATCCAGAACGACTAGCGGAGACAAGCTCCTACGAGCAGTACTTC. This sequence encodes CASSPHPERLAETSSYEQYF.